These T cell receptor beta chains were read from a single sample in a study of T cell responses to AZD1222 COVID-19 vaccine. Assay used: immunoSEQ multiplex PCR; TCRdb lists only in-frame clones, some missing. This sample has about 97,000 clones, with approximately 91% found just once. Specimen: peripheral blood, collected on day 0 of AZD1222 vaccination. The source is an adult in good health. Each CDR3 is given with its conserved first and last residue. D genes are given only for firm matches. Where a row states a size, it is once, few, many or the class of an expanded clone; other rows omit it.

DNA: TGCGCCAGCAGCCAAGCGTTTGGACTTGGTCGACTGTTTTTT
CDR3: CASSQAFGLGRLFF
J: TRBJ1-4
size: .
V: TRBV4-1
D: .

DNA: TGCGCCAGCAGCCTTGAAAGGACAGGGAGGAGTACGGACACTGAAGCTTTCTTT
CDR3: CASSLERTGRSTDTEAFF
J: TRBJ1-1
size: .
V: TRBV5-1
D: TRBD1

DNA: TGTGCCAGCAGCGTATGGGAGACAGCATTAGGCAACTATGGCTACACCTTC
CDR3: CASSVWETALGNYGYTF
J: TRBJ1-2
size: .
V: TRBV9
D: .

DNA: TGCGCCAGCAGCCAAGTCCCGCCCCTAGCTGGAAACACCATATATTTT
CDR3: CASSQVPPLAGNTIYF
J: TRBJ1-3
size: .
V: TRBV4-1
D: .

DNA: TGTGCCAGCCGGGTCCAGGGAGCGGGCGAGCAGTACTTC
CDR3: CASRVQGAGEQYF
J: TRBJ2-7
size: few
V: TRBV2
D: .

DNA: TGTGCCAGCTCACTTCAGGGGTTGAACACTGAAGCTTTCTTT
CDR3: CASSLQGLNTEAFF
J: TRBJ1-1
size: .
V: TRBV18
D: .

DNA: TGTGCCAGCAGCTTTCGACAGGGCAAACAGACCCAGTACTTC
CDR3: CASSFRQGKQTQYF
J: TRBJ2-5
size: .
V: TRBV13
D: TRBD1

DNA: TGTGCCAGCAGCCCGTGGGTTAGCGGGGGGGCAGGGGATACGCAGTATTTT
CDR3: CASSPWVSGGAGDTQYF
J: TRBJ2-3
size: .
V: TRBV5-4
D: TRBD2

DNA: TGTGCCAGCAGCGTAGACGAGTTTGGCAATCAGCCCCAGCATTTT
CDR3: CASSVDEFGNQPQHF
J: TRBJ1-5
size: .
V: TRBV9
D: .

DNA: TGTGCCAGTAGTCCCCGACGGACTTATGGCTACTATGGCTACACCTTC
CDR3: CASSPRRTYGYYGYTF
J: TRBJ1-2
size: .
V: TRBV19
D: .

DNA: TGTGCCAGAGGGGTCGTCCGCTCTGGGGCCAACGTCCTGACTTTC
CDR3: CARGVVRSGANVLTF
J: TRBJ2-6
size: .
V: TRBV6-4
D: .

DNA: TGTGCCAGCAGCTTAAGAGTTAATGAAAAACTGTTTTTT
CDR3: CASSLRVNEKLFF
J: TRBJ1-4
size: .
V: TRBV7-8
D: .

DNA: TGTGCCAGCAGTTTATCGGGAGGGACAGGGTCGGGCTACACCTTC
CDR3: CASSLSGGTGSGYTF
J: TRBJ1-2
size: .
V: TRBV27
D: TRBD1

DNA: TGCGCCAGCAGCCAAGCTTCTAACAGGTCCCCCTACGAGCAGTACTTC
CDR3: CASSQASNRSPYEQYF
J: TRBJ2-7
size: .
V: TRBV4-1
D: .

DNA: TGTGCCTGGAGAGCCGAAACCAAAAGGGGCCCTGGCTACACCTTC
CDR3: CAWRAETKRGPGYTF
J: TRBJ1-2
size: .
V: TRBV30
D: .

DNA: TGTGCCAGCAGTCCAGGGCAGTCCTACGAGCAGTACTTC
CDR3: CASSPGQSYEQYF
J: TRBJ2-7
size: .
V: TRBV7-9
D: .

DNA: TGTGCCCGTGCGGTCAGCGGGGCAAAAGAGACCCAGTACTTC
CDR3: CARAVSGAKETQYF
J: TRBJ2-5
size: .
V: TRBV30
D: TRBD2

DNA: TGCGCCAGCAGCGAGGGGACAGCCTATGGCTACACCTTC
CDR3: CASSEGTAYGYTF
J: TRBJ1-2
size: .
V: TRBV5-1
D: TRBD1

DNA: TGTGCCAGCAGTTACTCTCGGTCGCGCTCCTACAATGAGCAGTTCTTC
CDR3: CASSYSRSRSYNEQFF
J: TRBJ2-1
size: .
V: TRBV6-5
D: .

DNA: TGTGCCTGGACGGACAGGGCTAAGGGCTACACCTTC
CDR3: CAWTDRAKGYTF
J: TRBJ1-2
size: .
V: TRBV30
D: TRBD1

DNA: TGCAGCGCCCGAGGGCAGCCAGATACGCAGTATTTT
CDR3: CSARGQPDTQYF
J: TRBJ2-3
size: once
V: TRBV29-1
D: .

DNA: TGTGCCAGCAGTCGGTTCCAGGGAGCTAACTATGGCTACACCTTC
CDR3: CASSRFQGANYGYTF
J: TRBJ1-2
size: .
V: TRBV28
D: .

DNA: TGCGCCAGCAGCCAAGCACAGGGTCCTAATTCACCCCTCCACTTT
CDR3: CASSQAQGPNSPLHF
J: TRBJ1-6
size: .
V: TRBV4-3
D: .

DNA: TGCGCCAGCAGCCCGGGGACAGGGGGCACCTATGGCTACACCTTC
CDR3: CASSPGTGGTYGYTF
J: TRBJ1-2
size: .
V: TRBV5-1
D: TRBD1

DNA: TGCGCCAGCAGACCTGAGGTTAACTATGGCTACACCTTC
CDR3: CASRPEVNYGYTF
J: TRBJ1-2
size: .
V: TRBV5-1
D: .

DNA: TGTGCCAGCAGTCAGTCTCCGGGACTGCAGTACTTC
CDR3: CASSQSPGLQYF
J: TRBJ2-7
size: once
V: TRBV2
D: .

DNA: TGTGCCAGCAGCGTAGGTGCAGGTTCAGCTTTCTTT
CDR3: CASSVGAGSAFF
J: TRBJ1-1
size: .
V: TRBV9
D: .

DNA: TGTGCCAGCAGTTTGGACAGGGGTGGCTATGGCTACACCTTC
CDR3: CASSLDRGGYGYTF
J: TRBJ1-2
size: .
V: TRBV7-9
D: TRBD1

DNA: TGTGCCAGCAGCTTAGTAAGGCACCTTGAAGCTTTCTTT
CDR3: CASSLVRHLEAFF
J: TRBJ1-1
size: .
V: TRBV13
D: .

DNA: TGCGCCAGCACCGGGGGAGCGGTCTCCTACAATGAGCAGTTCTTC
CDR3: CASTGGAVSYNEQFF
J: TRBJ2-1
size: .
V: TRBV5-1
D: .

DNA: TGCGCCAGCAGCCAACTTCGAGGACCCACCTACGAGCAGTACTTC
CDR3: CASSQLRGPTYEQYF
J: TRBJ2-7
size: .
V: TRBV4-1
D: .

DNA: TGTGCCAGCAGTGCCAGGGGTAGGAAGCAGCCCCAGCATTTT
CDR3: CASSARGRKQPQHF
J: TRBJ1-5
size: .
V: TRBV28
D: .

DNA: TGTGCCAGCAGCGCCGGTGATAGCAATCAGCCCCAGCATTTT
CDR3: CASSAGDSNQPQHF
J: TRBJ1-5
size: .
V: TRBV7-9
D: .

DNA: TGTGCCAGCAGCCTAGGACAGGGGGCAGACGGCGTCCTACCCGGGGAGCTGTTTTTT
CDR3: CASSLGQGADGVLPGELFF
J: TRBJ2-2
size: few
V: TRBV11-2
D: TRBD1

DNA: TGTGCCAGCAGTGACGTTGGGCAGAGAGCTTTCTTT
CDR3: CASSDVGQRAFF
J: TRBJ1-1
size: .
V: TRBV6-6
D: .

DNA: TGTGCCAGTAGTGGCAGGATCGCAACTAATGAAAAACTGTTTTTT
CDR3: CASSGRIATNEKLFF
J: TRBJ1-4
size: .
V: TRBV19
D: .

DNA: TGCGCCAGCAGCTTGGCCGGACATTTGAACACTGAAGCTTTCTTT
CDR3: CASSLAGHLNTEAFF
J: TRBJ1-1
size: .
V: TRBV5-1
D: .

DNA: TGCGCCAGCAGCCCCGTCAGGTCCGGGACAGGGTGGAACACTGAAGCTTTCTTT
CDR3: CASSPVRSGTGWNTEAFF
J: TRBJ1-1
size: .
V: TRBV5-1
D: TRBD1

DNA: TGCGCCAGCAGCTTGCCAAATATGAACACTGAAGCTTTCTTT
CDR3: CASSLPNMNTEAFF
J: TRBJ1-1
size: many
V: TRBV5-1
D: .

DNA: TGTGCCAGTAGTATAGGAGGGGGCAGGACCGGGGAGCTGTTTTTT
CDR3: CASSIGGGRTGELFF
J: TRBJ2-2
size: .
V: TRBV19
D: TRBD1

DNA: TGTGCCAGCAGTGAAGTGGGAAAGAATTCACCCCTCCACTTT
CDR3: CASSEVGKNSPLHF
J: TRBJ1-6
size: .
V: TRBV2
D: .

DNA: TGTGCCAGCAGCCAAGATACAGGGTTGAATTCACCCCTCCACTTT
CDR3: CASSQDTGLNSPLHF
J: TRBJ1-6
size: .
V: TRBV14
D: .

DNA: TGTGCCAGTAGTGCTCAGGGGGCGCGCTATGGCTACACCTTC
CDR3: CASSAQGARYGYTF
J: TRBJ1-2
size: once
V: TRBV19
D: TRBD1

DNA: TGTGCCAGCTCACCCACAGGGTACACTGAAGCTTTCTTT
CDR3: CASSPTGYTEAFF
J: TRBJ1-1
size: .
V: TRBV18
D: .

DNA: TGTGCCATCAAGGCGGGGATAGGGGATTCACCCCTCCACTTT
CDR3: CAIKAGIGDSPLHF
J: TRBJ1-6
size: .
V: TRBV10-3
D: .

DNA: TGTGCCAGCGCGGTCCTCGAGCAGTACTTC
CDR3: CASAVLEQYF
J: TRBJ2-7
size: .
V: TRBV2
D: .

DNA: TGTGCCAGCAGCTTGGGGGGCGAAAGCAATCAGCCCCAGCATTTT
CDR3: CASSLGGESNQPQHF
J: TRBJ1-5
size: .
V: TRBV7-2
D: .

DNA: TGTGCCAGCCACCGGACAGGGGGCACTGGAAACACCATATATTTT
CDR3: CASHRTGGTGNTIYF
J: TRBJ1-3
size: .
V: TRBV6-5
D: TRBD1